This T cell receptor beta chain was documented in a study of T cells in Graves' hyperthyroidism and ophthalmopathy. TCR beta CDR3 region amplification was performed from RNA transcripts. The HTBI primer set served for first-round RT-PCR of the TCR CDR3. TCRdb used MiXCR to reprocess the multiplex PCR reads, holding one entry per CDR3 protein. Of about 690,000 distinct CDR3 sequences in the sample, roughly a sixth were seen once. Germline lookup yields CDR1 SGHRS and CDR2 YFSETQ. The CDR3 contains 15 residues. V was trimmed by 1 base and J by 0 bases, leaving 8 bases between them. This clonotype has more than one count but fewer than ten.

Sequencing was done on a sample of blood. The genes are TRBV5-1 and TRBJ2-4; D gene uncertain. The TCR was taken from a man in his fifties with Graves' hyperthyroidism. CDR3 DNA sequence: TGCGCCAGCAGCTTGAGTGGCATAGCCAAAAACATTCAGTACTTC. Protein product: CASSLSGIAKNIQYF.